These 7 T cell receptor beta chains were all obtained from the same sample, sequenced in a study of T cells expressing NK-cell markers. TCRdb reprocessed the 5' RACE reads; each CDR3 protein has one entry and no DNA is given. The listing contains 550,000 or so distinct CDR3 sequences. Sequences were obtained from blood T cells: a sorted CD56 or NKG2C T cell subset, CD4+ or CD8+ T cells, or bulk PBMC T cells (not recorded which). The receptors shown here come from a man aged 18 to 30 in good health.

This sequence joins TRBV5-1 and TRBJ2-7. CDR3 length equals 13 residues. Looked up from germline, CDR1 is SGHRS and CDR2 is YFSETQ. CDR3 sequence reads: CASGRAFTHEQYF. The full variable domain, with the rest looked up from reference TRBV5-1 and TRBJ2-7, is KAGVTQTPRYLIKTRGQQVTLSCSPISGHRSVSWYQQTPGQGLQFLFEYFSETQRNKGNFPGRFSGRQFSNSRSEMNVSTLELGDSALYLCASGRAFTHEQYFGPGTRLTVT.

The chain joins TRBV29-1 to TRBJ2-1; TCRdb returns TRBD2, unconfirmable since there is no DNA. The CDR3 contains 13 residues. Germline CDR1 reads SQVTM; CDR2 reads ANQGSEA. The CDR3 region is CSVGYDFGGEQFF.

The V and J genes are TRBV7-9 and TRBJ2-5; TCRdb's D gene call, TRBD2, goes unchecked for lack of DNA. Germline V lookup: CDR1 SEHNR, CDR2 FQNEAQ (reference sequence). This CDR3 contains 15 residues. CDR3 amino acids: CASSSGLADWETQYF.

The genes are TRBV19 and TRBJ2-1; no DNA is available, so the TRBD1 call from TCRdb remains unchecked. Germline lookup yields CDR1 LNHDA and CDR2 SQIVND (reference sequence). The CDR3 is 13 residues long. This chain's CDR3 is CASSRDRESEQFF.

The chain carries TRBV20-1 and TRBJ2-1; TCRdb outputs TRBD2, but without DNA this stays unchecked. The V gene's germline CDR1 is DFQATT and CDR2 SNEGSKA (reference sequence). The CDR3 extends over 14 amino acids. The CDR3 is CSASSGQGINEQFF.

CDR3 in amino acids: CAISDRGGSGANVLTF. This chain links TRBV10-3 with TRBJ2-6; the TRBD1 assignment by TCRdb is unverifiable without DNA. CDR3 length: 16 residues. CDR1 is ENHRY and CDR2 is SYGVKD in the germline V gene.

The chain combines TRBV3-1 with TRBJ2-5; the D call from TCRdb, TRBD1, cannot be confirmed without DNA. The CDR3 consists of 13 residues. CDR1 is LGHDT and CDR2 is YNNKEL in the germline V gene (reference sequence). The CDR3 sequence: CASSPWGRETQYF.